This T cell receptor (beta chain) was sequenced for a study of T cell repertoires in cytomegalovirus infection. For the study at large: Public TCR beta signature analysis indicated the presence of both CMV infection and matching HLA type.

The CDR3 length is 16 residues. Trimming stripped 5 bases from V and 2 bases from J, with 18 bases between. Each CDR3 protein is one row after TCRdb ran MiXCR on the reads. The data contain 110,000 to 150,000 distinct CDR3 sequences, roughly 32% of them singletons. This clonotype was found a few times. Its antigen is unknown. The source material was CD8+ T cells from cultured PBMCs, sampled from culture after CMV antigen stimulation. V usage is TRBV12-3 or TRBV12-4 and J usage is TRBJ2-5, with D perhaps matching TRBD1 or TRBD2 (5 bases each). The receptor was derived from a human donor in good health (CMV status not recorded). Some clones in this sample may be carry-over from other donors' samples. Written as DNA, the CDR3 is TGTGCCAGCAGTCCAAGGTGGGACCCCGAACAAGAGACCCAGTACTTC. It is translated as CASSPRWDPEQETQYF.